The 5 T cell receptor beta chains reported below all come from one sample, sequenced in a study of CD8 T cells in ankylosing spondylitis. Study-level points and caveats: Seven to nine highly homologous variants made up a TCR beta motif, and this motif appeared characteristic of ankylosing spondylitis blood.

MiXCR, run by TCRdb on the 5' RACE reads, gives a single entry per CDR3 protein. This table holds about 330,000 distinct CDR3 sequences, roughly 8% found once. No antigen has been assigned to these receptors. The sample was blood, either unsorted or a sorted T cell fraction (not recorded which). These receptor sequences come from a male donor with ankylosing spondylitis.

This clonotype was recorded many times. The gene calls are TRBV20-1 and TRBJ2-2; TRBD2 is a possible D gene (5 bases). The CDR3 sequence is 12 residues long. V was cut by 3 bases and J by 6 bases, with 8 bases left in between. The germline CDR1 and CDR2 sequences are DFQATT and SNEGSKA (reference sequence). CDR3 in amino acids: CSARSGPGELFF. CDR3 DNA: TGCAGTGCTAGGAGCGGTCCCGGGGAGCTGTTTTTT.

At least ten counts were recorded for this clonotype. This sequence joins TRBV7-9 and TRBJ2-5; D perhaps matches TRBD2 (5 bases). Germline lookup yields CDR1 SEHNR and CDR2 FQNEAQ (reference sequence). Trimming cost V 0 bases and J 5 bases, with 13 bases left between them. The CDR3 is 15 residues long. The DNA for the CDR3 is TGTGCCAGCAGCTTAGCGACGGGGTTCGCGGAGACCCAGTACTTC. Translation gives CASSLATGFAETQYF.

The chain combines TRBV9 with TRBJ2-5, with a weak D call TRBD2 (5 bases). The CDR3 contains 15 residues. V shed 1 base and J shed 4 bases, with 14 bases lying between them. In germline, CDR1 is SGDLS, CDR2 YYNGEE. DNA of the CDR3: TGTGCCAGCAGCGTAATGGCGGAAGGAGGAGAGACCCAGTACTTC. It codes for CASSVMAEGGETQYF. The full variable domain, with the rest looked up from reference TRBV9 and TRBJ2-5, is DSGVTQTPKHLITATGQRVTLRCSPRSGDLSVYWYQQSLDQGLQFLIQYYNGEERAKGNILERFSAQQFPDLHSELNLSSLELGDSALYFCASSVMAEGGETQYFGPGTRLLVL.

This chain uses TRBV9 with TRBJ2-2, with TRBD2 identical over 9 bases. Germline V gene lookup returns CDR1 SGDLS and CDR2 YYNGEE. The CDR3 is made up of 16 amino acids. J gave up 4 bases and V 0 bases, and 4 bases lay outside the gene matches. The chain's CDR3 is CASSVALAGSTGELFF. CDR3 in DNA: TGTGCCAGCAGCGTAGCACTAGCGGGTTCCACCGGGGAGCTGTTTTTT.

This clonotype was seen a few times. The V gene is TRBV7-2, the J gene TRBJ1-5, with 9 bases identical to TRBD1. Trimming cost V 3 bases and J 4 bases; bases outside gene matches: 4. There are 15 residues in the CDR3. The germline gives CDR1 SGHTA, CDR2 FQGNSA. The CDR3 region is CASSFQGTGNQPQHF. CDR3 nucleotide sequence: TGTGCCAGCAGCTTTCAAGGGACAGGGAATCAGCCCCAGCATTTT.